The clone carrying this TCR beta chain appeared many times. The antigen is undetermined. 5'RACE with 10-nucleotide random UMIs produced the cDNA. TCRdb processed the 5' RACE reads anew with MiXCR; each CDR3 protein has one entry. The sample has about 55,000 distinct CDR3 sequences; more than 3% are singletons. CDR1 is DFQATT and CDR2 is SNEGSKA in the germline V gene (reference sequence). This CDR3 spans 12 amino acids. The germline V and J ends were trimmed by 5 bases and 6 bases, with 11 bases remaining between them. The unsorted libraries originated from 2 million PBMCs kept at -80 C. This record comes from a study of neurological immune-mediated disorders. Study results and caveats: When grouped phylogenetically, the repertoires of 18 of the 34 multiple sclerosis patients fell together in one related-CDR3 cluster, which is a possible signature.

The V call is TRBV20-1, the J call TRBJ2-1; D may be TRBD1 or TRBD2 (6 bases each). Sequencing was done on a sample of PBMCs. The sequence derives from a man younger than 45 with multiple sclerosis. The chain's CDR3 is CSAARGGNEQFF. CDR3 coding DNA: TGCAGTGCTGCCAGGGGAGGCAATGAGCAGTTCTTC.